In its sample, the clone carrying this T cell receptor beta chain was seen many times. Its matching antigen is unknown. The sample comes from a study of identical twins. Study-wide findings and caveats: Out-of-frame alpha sequences shared by twins showed excess low generation probability. Models predicted less out-of-frame TCR alpha sharing in monozygotic twins than was found. Abundant beta clonotypes from cord blood had fewer insertions, unlike memory repertoires, which showed none.

The cDNA had a unique molecular identifier and a template-switch universal primer site. TCRdb re-derived calls from the 5' RACE reads in MiXCR, one entry per CDR3 protein. The sample has hundreds of thousands of distinct CDR3 sequences, around a tenth seen once; the top ten hold about 5%. This sequence was found in a woman younger than 35 in good health. The source material was memory (CD45RO+) T cells sorted from blood.

CDR3 coding DNA: TGTGCCAGCACCCAGACTGTCGGCTCCTACAATGAGCAGTTCTTC. It translates to CASTQTVGSYNEQFF. V and J are TRBV6-1 and TRBJ2-1; D unclear. Trimming shortened V by 7 bases and J by 0 bases, and 13 bases separated the two germline ends. The germline CDR1 and CDR2 sequences are MNHNS and SASEGT. The CDR3 sequence is 15 residues long.